Shown below are 28 T cell receptor beta chains from a single sample sequenced in a study of CXCR3-negative and CXCR3-positive naive CD8 T cells. Researchers prepared the TRB cDNA libraries using 5' RACE with UMI labels. TCRdb reprocessed the 5' RACE reads, keeping one entry per CDR3 protein, no DNA. The repertoire table contains approximately 70,000 distinct CDR3 sequences. The sample was naive CXCR3- CD8+ T cells from blood. As to subset: CD45RO-CCR7+CD27+CD95- naive CD8+ T cells lacking CXCR3 (TNR3-). The receptor source for this set is a human donor in good health. Some clones in this sample may be carry-over from other donors' samples.

The rearrangement uses TRBV7-9 and TRBJ1-1. Per the germline V gene, CDR1 is SEHNR and CDR2 is FQNEAQ (reference sequence). The CDR3 loop spans 16 amino acids. CDR3: CASSLYHGGRNTEAFF. The variable domain in full, completed from reference TRBV7-9 and TRBJ1-1, reads DTGVSQNPRHKITKRGQNVTFRCDPISEHNRLYWYRQTLGQGPEFLTYFQNEAQLEKSRLLSDRFSAERPKGSFSTLEIQRTEQGDSAMYLCASSLYHGGRNTEAFFGQGTRLTVV.

This chain connects TRBV9 to TRBJ2-1. Germline CDR1 reads SGDLS; CDR2 reads YYNGEE. The CDR3 loop spans 12 amino acids. CDR3: CASSGGLGEQFF.

The CDR3 here is CASSLTAGGITGELFF. This chain uses TRBV7-3 with TRBJ2-2; the TCRdb D gene call, TRBD1, has no DNA to confirm it. Germline-derived CDR1 and CDR2 are SGHTA and FQGTGA. This CDR3 is built from 16 residues.

The chain combines TRBV11-2 with TRBJ2-2; TCRdb gives TRBD2 as the D gene, but with no DNA this cannot be confirmed. The length of the CDR3 is 14 residues. Germline CDR1 reads SGHAT; CDR2 reads FQNNGV. The CDR3 region is CASSLDHGLWELFF.

The gene calls are TRBV13 and TRBJ2-1. The CDR3 loop spans 14 amino acids. Germline V gene sequence: CDR1 PRHDT, CDR2 FYEKMQ (reference sequence). CDR3 loop: CASSSARFNYGYTF.

The V and J genes are TRBV4-2 and TRBJ2-1; TCRdb proposes TRBD2, but this gene call is untestable without DNA. CDR1 and CDR2 (germline): LGHNA, YNFKEQ. This CDR3 contains 14 residues. This CDR3 reads CASSQGGTSGEQFF.

This rearrangement joins TRBV11-2 to TRBJ2-7. The CDR3 contains 13 residues. The V gene's germline CDR1 is SGHAT and CDR2 FQNNGV. CDR3 in amino acids: CASSLGFRSEQYF.

The genes are TRBV5-4 and TRBJ1-1; no DNA is available, so the TRBD1 call from TCRdb remains unchecked. The CDR3 loop spans 15 amino acids. The germline CDR1 and CDR2 sequences are SGHNT and YYREEE (reference sequence). CDR3 region: CASGIGGTGNTEAFF. Drawing the rest from reference TRBV5-4 and TRBJ1-1, the complete variable domain is ETGVTQSPTHLIKTRGQQVTLRCSSQSGHNTVSWYQQALGQGPQFIFQYYREEENGRGNFPPRFSGLQFPNYSSELNVNALELDDSALYLCASGIGGTGNTEAFFGQGTRLTVV.

The J gene is TRBJ2-7, the V gene TRBV4-2; as DNA is missing, the TRBD2 call by TCRdb cannot be tested. Germline loops: CDR1 LGHNA, CDR2 YNFKEQ. This CDR3 contains 12 residues. The CDR3 reads CASSQMGHEQYF.

The chain has TRBV28 and TRBJ1-4; no DNA is available, so the TRBD1 call from TCRdb remains unchecked. Per the germline V gene, CDR1 is MDHEN and CDR2 is SYDVKM. This CDR3 has 15 amino acids. CDR3 residues: CASSPQNGPNEKLFF.

The chain is built from TRBV2 and TRBJ2-7; TCRdb's D call, TRBD2, is unchecked because there is no DNA. This CDR3 has 18 amino acids. CDR1 SNHLY and CDR2 FYNNEI come from the germline V gene. The CDR3 protein is CASSGGGLAGVPFYEQYF.

The rearrangement links TRBV14 to TRBJ1-4; TCRdb designates TRBD1, a call that cannot be tested without DNA. The germline CDR1 and CDR2 sequences are SGHDN and FVKESK. CDR3 length equals 18 residues. CDR3 protein: CASSQNIRTGRWNEKLFF.

The chain links TRBV4-1 to TRBJ2-3; TCRdb selects TRBD2, and the lack of DNA leaves this call unchecked. The CDR3 contains 17 residues. The germline CDR1 and CDR2 sequences are MGHRA and YSYEKL. This CDR3 is CASSQDPASGNTDTQYF.

V is TRBV4-1 and J is TRBJ2-7; with no DNA, the TCRdb D assignment of TRBD1 cannot be verified. Germline V CDR1 and CDR2: MGHRA, YSYEKL. This CDR3 spans 13 amino acids. CDR3 region: CASSQVGVSEQYF.

J is TRBJ2-7 and V is TRBV29-1; TCRdb gives TRBD2 as the D gene, but with no DNA this cannot be confirmed. Germline V gene data show CDR1 as SQVTM and CDR2 as ANQGSEA. The CDR3 sequence is 14 residues long. The CDR3 spells CSVRVVAEDYEQYF.

The chain links TRBV12-3 or TRBV12-4 to TRBJ2-5; TCRdb selects TRBD2, and the lack of DNA leaves this call unchecked. This CDR3 comprises 14 residues. This CDR3 reads CASSNPAGLGTQYF.

The chain links TRBV5-1 to TRBJ2-3; TCRdb calls TRBD2, which cannot be checked without DNA. Per the germline V gene, CDR1 is SGHRS and CDR2 is YFSETQ. The CDR3 sequence is 17 residues long. The CDR3 sequence is CARPARAGLLVTDTQYF.

This chain links TRBV29-1 with TRBJ1-2; as DNA is missing, the TRBD1 call by TCRdb cannot be tested. Per germline, CDR1 SQVTM and CDR2 ANQGSEA. This CDR3 is built from 13 residues. CDR3: CSAPRTEDYGYTF. Supplemented by reference TRBV29-1 and TRBJ1-2, the full variable domain reads SAVISQKPSRDICQRGTSLTIQCQVDSQVTMMFWYRQQPGQSLTLIATANQGSEATYESGFVIDKFPISRPNLTFSTLTVSNMSPEDSSIYLCSAPRTEDYGYTFGSGTRLTVV.

This chain connects TRBV12-3 or TRBV12-4 to TRBJ2-1; TCRdb indicates TRBD1, and absent DNA this call remains unverified. The CDR3 runs to 15 residues. This CDR3 reads CASRPTGWAYNEQFF.

The genes are TRBV7-9 and TRBJ2-1; absent DNA, TCRdb's TRBD2 call cannot be checked. This CDR3 has 18 amino acids. Germline-derived CDR1 and CDR2 are SEHNR and FQNEAQ (reference sequence). CDR3: CASSPIQKLRLADNEQFF.

The chain recombines TRBV28 with TRBJ2-5; TCRdb's D call, TRBD1, is unchecked because there is no DNA. The germline V gene has CDR1 MDHEN and CDR2 SYDVKM. The CDR3 is made up of 15 amino acids. The CDR3 sequence: CASSFHRGREETQYF.

This chain joins TRBV29-1 and TRBJ2-7. Germline V CDR1 and CDR2: SQVTM, ANQGSEA. The CDR3 extends over 12 amino acids. Here the CDR3 reads CSVAQANYEQYF.

The chain employs TRBV28 and TRBJ2-7; TCRdb selects TRBD1, and the lack of DNA leaves this call unchecked. The CDR3 is 15 amino acids. From germline, CDR1 is MDHEN and CDR2 SYDVKM. CDR3 region: CASRELGTGVHEQYF.

The chain combines TRBV4-2 with TRBJ2-7; the TCRdb call, TRBD1, lacks DNA for checking. In germline, CDR1 is LGHNA, CDR2 YNFKEQ. The length of the CDR3 is 15 residues. This chain's CDR3 is CASSLNRDRVIEQYF.

The chain is built from TRBV5-1 and TRBJ1-5; TCRdb proposes TRBD1, but this gene call is untestable without DNA. The germline gives CDR1 SGHRS, CDR2 YFSETQ. There are 14 residues in the CDR3. CDR3 loop: CASSLGQGEQPQHF.

The J gene is TRBJ1-5, the V gene TRBV7-9; no DNA is available, so the TRBD1 call from TCRdb remains unchecked. The CDR3 runs 15 residues. The V gene's germline CDR1 is SEHNR and CDR2 FQNEAQ (reference sequence). The CDR3 sequence is CASSSQGASNQPQHF.

The chain carries TRBV12-3 or TRBV12-4 and TRBJ2-1; TCRdb lists TRBD1, though no DNA is available to test this call. This CDR3 comprises 11 residues. The CDR3: CASSSATGTFF.

The rearrangement links TRBV7-2 to TRBJ2-5; without DNA, the TCRdb call of TRBD2 cannot be checked. The CDR3 consists of 14 residues. Germline V gives CDR1 SGHTA, CDR2 FQGNSA. The CDR3 here is CASSLSGDLETQYF.